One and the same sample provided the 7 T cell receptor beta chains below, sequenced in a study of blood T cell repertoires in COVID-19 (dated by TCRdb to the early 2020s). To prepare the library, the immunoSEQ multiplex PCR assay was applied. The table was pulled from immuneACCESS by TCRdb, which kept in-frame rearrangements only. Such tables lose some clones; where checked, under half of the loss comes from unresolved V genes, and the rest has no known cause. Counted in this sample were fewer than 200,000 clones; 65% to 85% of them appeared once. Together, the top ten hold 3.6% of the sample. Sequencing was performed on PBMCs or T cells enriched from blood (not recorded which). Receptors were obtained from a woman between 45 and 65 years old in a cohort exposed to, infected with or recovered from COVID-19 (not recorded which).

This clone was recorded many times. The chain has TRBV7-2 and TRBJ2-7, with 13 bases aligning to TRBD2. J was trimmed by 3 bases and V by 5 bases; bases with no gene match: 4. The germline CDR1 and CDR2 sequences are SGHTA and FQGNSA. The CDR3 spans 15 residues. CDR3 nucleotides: TGTGCCAGCAGCCCACTAGCGGGAGGGGGCTACGAGCAGTACTTC. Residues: CASSPLAGGGYEQYF.

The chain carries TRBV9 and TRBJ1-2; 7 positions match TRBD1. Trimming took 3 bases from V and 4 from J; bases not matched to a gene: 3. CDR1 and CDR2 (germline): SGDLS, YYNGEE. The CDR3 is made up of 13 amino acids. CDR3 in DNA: TGTGCCAGCAGCGACAGGGGAGGCTATGGCTACACCTTC. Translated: CASSDRGGYGYTF.

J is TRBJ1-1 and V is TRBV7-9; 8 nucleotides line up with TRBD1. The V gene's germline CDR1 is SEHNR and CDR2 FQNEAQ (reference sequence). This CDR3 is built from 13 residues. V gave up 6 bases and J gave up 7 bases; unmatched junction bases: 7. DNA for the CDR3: TGTGCCAGCAGATCTACAGGGGGGGGTGAAGCTTTCTTT. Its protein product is CASRSTGGGEAFF. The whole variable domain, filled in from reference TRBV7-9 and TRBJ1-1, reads DTGVSQNPRHKITKRGQNVTFRCDPISEHNRLYWYRQTLGQGPEFLTYFQNEAQLEKSRLLSDRFSAERPKGSFSTLEIQRTEQGDSAMYLCASRSTGGGEAFFGQGTRLTVV.

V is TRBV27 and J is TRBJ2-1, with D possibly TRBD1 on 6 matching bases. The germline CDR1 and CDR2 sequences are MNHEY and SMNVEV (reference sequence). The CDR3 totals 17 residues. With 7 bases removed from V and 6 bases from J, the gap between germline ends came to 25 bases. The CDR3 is CASNLRPLQGSPNEQFF. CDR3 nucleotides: TGTGCCAGCAACCTCCGGCCGCTGCAGGGGTCCCCCAATGAGCAGTTCTTC.

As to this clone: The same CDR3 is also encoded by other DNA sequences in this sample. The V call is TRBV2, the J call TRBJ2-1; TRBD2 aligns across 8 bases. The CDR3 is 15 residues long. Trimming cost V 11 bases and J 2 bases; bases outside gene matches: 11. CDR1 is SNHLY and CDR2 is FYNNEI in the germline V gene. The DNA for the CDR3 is TGTGCCCGCCGGGGGGGGGCGGGCGCCTACAATGAGCAGTTCTTC. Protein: CARRGGAGAYNEQFF.

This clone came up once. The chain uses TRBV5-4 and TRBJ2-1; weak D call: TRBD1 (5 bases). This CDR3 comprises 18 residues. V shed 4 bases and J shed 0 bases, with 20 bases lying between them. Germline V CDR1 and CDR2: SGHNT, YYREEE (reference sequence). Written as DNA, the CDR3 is TGTGCCAGCAGCCCGGGCTTCCAGGGTCTCGCCTCCTACAATGAGCAGTTCTTC. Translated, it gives CASSPGFQGLASYNEQFF.

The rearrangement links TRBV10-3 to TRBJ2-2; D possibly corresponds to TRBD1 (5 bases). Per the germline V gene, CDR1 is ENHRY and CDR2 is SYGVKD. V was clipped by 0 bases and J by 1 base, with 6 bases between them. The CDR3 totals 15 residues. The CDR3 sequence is CAISESQGNTGELFF. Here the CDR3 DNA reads TGTGCCATCAGTGAGTCCCAGGGGAACACCGGGGAGCTGTTTTTT.